This T cell receptor beta chain came from a study of T cell changes during pregnancy in multiple sclerosis. The length of the CDR3 is 14 residues. The V and J ends lost 1 base and 1 base respectively, with 7 bases between them. Germline V gene sequence: CDR1 LGHNA, CDR2 YSLEER. Some clones are missing from TCRdb's copy, which holds only in-frame ones; the method was immunoSEQ multiplex PCR. This sample has about 73,000 clones, with 85% to 90% found just once. Sample: peripheral blood, taken after pregnancy. This TCR derives from a female donor in good health, enrolled as a control in a pregnancy study. This chain uses TRBV4-3 with TRBJ1-1; no firm D call. CDR3: CASSQVYGNTEAFF. The CDR3 DNA reads TGCGCCAGCAGCCAAGTTTACGGGAACACTGAAGCTTTCTTT.